The clone carrying this T cell receptor beta chain has just a few counts. No antigen is known for it. The data stem from a study of post-analysis software for immune sequencing data. Study context: Disease trajectories encompassed relapsing-remitting, secondary progressive and progressive-relapsing multiple sclerosis.

The CDR3 contains 14 residues. The germline V gene has CDR1 SGHDN and CDR2 FVKESK. Trimming removed 5 bases at V and 7 bases at J, with 16 bases between. Regarding the study as a whole: When compared against controls, multiple sclerosis patients showed significantly lower normalized Chao1 diversity. With F measure, samples from one preparation batch clustered together strongly. TRBV5-6, TRBV5-1 and TRBV20-1 belonged to a set of roughly five TRBV segments that were more frequent in patients than controls.

Unique molecular identifiers were present in the TCR beta cDNA libraries. Once about 0.95 to 10 million T cells were used, hundreds of thousands of cDNA molecules resulted. From the PCR reads, TCRdb called clonotypes with MiXCR, one entry per CDR3 protein. Of 170,000 or so distinct CDR3 sequences listed, approximately 28% were seen once; the top ten hold 1.5%. The origin of this receptor is a girl between 10 and 17 years old with multiple sclerosis. The sample comprised blood. The chain has TRBV14 and TRBJ2-3; D is ambiguous. The chain's CDR3 is CASSGYPWQHTQYF. The CDR3 DNA sequence: TGTGCCAGCAGCGGATATCCGTGGCAACATACGCAGTATTTT.